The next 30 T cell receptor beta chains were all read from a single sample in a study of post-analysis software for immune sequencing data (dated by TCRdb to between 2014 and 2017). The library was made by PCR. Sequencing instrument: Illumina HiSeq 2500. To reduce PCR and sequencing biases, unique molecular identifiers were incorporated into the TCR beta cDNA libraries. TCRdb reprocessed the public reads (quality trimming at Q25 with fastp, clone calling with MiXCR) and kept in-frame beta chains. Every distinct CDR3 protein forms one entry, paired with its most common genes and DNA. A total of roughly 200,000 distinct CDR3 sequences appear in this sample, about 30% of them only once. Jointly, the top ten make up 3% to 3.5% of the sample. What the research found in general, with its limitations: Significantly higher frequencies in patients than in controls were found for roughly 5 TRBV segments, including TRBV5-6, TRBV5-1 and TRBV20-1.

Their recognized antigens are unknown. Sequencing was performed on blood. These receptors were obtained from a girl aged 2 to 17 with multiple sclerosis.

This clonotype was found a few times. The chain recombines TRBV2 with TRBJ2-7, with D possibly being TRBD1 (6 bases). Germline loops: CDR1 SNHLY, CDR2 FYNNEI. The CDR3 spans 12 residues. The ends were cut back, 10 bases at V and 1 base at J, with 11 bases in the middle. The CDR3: CANGQLSYEQYF. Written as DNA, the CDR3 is TGTGCCAACGGACAGTTGTCCTACGAGCAGTACTTC.

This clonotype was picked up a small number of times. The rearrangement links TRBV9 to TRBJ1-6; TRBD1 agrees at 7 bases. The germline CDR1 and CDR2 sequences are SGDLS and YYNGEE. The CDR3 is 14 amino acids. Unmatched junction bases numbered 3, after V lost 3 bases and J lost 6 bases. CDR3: CASSARDSNSPLHF. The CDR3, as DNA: TGTGCCAGCAGCGCCCGGGACAGTAATTCACCCCTCCACTTT.

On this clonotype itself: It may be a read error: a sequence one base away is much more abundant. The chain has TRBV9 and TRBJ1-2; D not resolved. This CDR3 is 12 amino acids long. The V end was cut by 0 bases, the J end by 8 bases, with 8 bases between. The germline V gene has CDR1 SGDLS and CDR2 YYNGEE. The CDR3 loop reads CASSVAREGYTF. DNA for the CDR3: TGTGCCAGCAGCGTAGCTCGAGAGGGCTACACCTTC.

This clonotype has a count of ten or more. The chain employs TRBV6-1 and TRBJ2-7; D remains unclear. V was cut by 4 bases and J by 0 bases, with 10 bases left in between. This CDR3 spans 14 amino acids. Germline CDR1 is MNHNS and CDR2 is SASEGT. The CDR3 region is CASSALTPSYEQYF. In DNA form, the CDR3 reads TGTGCCAGCAGTGCATTGACACCCTCCTACGAGCAGTACTTC.

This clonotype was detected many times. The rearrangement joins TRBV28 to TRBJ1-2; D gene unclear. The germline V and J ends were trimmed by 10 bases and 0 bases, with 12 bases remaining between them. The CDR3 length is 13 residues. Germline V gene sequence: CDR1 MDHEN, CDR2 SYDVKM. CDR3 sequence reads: CATHRPSNYGYTF. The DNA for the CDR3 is TGTGCCACCCACCGACCTTCTAACTATGGCTACACCTTC.

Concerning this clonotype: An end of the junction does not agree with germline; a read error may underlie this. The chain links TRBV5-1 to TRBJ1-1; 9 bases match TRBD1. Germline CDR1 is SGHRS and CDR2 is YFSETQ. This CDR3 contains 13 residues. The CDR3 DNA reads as TGCACCAGCCGAGGGACAGGGCGGACTGAAGCTTTCTTT. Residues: CTSRGTGRTEAFF.

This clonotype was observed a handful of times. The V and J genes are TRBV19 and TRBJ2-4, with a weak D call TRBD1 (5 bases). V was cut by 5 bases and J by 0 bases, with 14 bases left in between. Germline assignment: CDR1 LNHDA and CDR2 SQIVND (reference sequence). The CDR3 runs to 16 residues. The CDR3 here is CASSPRQTLAKNIQYF. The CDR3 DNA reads TGTGCCAGTAGTCCCAGACAGACACTAGCCAAAAACATTCAGTACTTC.

In DNA form, the CDR3 reads TGCGCCAGCAGCCAGAACCTAGCGGAACCATACAATGAGCAGTTCTTC. This codes for CASSQNLAEPYNEQFF. The chain joins TRBV4-1 to TRBJ2-1; 7 bases agree with TRBD2. V gave up 3 bases and J gave up 4 bases; unmatched junction bases: 9. Germline CDR1 is MGHRA and CDR2 is YSYEKL. This CDR3 is built from 16 residues.

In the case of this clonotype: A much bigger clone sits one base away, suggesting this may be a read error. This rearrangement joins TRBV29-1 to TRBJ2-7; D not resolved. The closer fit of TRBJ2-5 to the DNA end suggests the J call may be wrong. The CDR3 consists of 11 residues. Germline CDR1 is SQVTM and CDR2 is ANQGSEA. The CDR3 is CSAEYGETQYF. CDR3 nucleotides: TGCAGCGCTGAGTACGGGGAGACCCAGTACTTC.

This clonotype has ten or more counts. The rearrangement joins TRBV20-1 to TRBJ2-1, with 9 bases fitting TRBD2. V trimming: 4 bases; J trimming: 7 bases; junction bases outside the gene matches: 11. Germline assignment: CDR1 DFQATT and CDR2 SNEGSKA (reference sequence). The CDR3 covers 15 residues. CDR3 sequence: CSATQAGGLPNEQFF. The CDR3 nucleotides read TGCAGTGCTACCCAAGCGGGAGGACTTCCGAATGAGCAGTTCTTC.

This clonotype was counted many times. The CDR3 DNA follows: TGCGCCAGCAGCTTGGACGGGACGGGCTACAATGAGCAGTTCTTC. This sequence encodes CASSLDGTGYNEQFF. The chain links TRBV5-1 to TRBJ2-1; either TRBD1 or TRBD2 may supply D (5 bases each). Germline V gene data show CDR1 as SGHRS and CDR2 as YFSETQ. Trimming took 0 bases from V and 3 from J, leaving 10 bases between them. There are 15 residues in the CDR3.

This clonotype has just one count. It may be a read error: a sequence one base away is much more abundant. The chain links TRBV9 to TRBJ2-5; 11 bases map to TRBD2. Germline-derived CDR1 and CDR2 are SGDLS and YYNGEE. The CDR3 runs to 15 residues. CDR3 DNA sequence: TGTGTCAGCAGCCCCCGACTAGCGGGGATCGAGACCCAGTACTTC. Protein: CVSSPRLAGIETQYF.

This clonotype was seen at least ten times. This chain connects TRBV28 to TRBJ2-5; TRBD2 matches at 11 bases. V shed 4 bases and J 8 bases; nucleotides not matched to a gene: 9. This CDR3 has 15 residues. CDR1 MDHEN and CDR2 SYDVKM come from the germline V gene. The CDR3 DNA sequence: TGTGCCAGCAGTTCCCTAGCGGGAGGCCTCTCTACCCAGTACTTC. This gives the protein CASSSLAGGLSTQYF.

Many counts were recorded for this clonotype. The CDR3 region has the DNA TGTGCCAGCAGTTACGGGAAGGAGGTTCAGCCCCAGCATTTT. Its protein is CASSYGKEVQPQHF. The chain combines TRBV6-6 with TRBJ1-5; no clear D gene. In germline, CDR1 is MNHNY, CDR2 SVGAGI (reference sequence). CDR3 size: 14 residues. The ends were cut back, 2 bases at V and 6 bases at J, with 11 bases in the middle.

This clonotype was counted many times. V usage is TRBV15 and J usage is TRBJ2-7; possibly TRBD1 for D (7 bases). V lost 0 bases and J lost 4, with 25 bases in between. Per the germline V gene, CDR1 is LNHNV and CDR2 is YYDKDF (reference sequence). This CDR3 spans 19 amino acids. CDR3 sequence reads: CATSRDPEEVQGGSYEQYF. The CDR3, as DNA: TGTGCCACCAGCAGAGATCCGGAAGAGGTCCAGGGGGGATCGTACGAGCAGTACTTC.

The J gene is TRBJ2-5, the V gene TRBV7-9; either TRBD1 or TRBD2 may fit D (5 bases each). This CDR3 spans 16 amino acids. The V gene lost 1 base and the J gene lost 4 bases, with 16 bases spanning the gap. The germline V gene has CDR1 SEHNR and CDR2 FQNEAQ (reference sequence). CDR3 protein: CASSLGDGMIGETQYF. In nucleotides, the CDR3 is TGTGCCAGCAGCTTAGGGGACGGTATGATTGGAGAGACCCAGTACTTC.

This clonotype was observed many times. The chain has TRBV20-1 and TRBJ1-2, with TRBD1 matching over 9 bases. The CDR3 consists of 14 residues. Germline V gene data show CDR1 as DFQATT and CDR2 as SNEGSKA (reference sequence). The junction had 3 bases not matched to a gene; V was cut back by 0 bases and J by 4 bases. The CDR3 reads CSARDPDRGYGYTF. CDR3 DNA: TGCAGTGCTAGAGACCCGGACAGGGGCTATGGCTACACCTTC.

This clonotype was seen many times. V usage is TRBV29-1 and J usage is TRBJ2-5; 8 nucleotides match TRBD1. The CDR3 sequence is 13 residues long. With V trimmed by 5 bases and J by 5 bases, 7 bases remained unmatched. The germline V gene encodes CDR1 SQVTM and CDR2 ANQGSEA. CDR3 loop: CSVRTGGGETQYF. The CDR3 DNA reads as TGCAGCGTTAGAACAGGGGGTGGGGAGACCCAGTACTTC.

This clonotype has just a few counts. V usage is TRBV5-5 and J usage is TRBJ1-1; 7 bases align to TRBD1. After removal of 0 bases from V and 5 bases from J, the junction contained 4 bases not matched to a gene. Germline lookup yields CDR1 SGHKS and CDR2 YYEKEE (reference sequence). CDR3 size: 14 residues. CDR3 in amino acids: CASSLDPGGTEAFF. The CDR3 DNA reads TGTGCCAGCAGCTTGGATCCAGGGGGAACTGAAGCTTTCTTT.

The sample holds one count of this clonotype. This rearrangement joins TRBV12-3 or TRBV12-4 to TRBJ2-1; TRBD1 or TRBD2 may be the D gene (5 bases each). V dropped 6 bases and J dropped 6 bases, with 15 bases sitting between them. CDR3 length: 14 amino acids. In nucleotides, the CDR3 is TGTGCCAGCAGGACCAGGGAGTTGGGCAATGAGCAGTTCTTC. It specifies CASRTRELGNEQFF.

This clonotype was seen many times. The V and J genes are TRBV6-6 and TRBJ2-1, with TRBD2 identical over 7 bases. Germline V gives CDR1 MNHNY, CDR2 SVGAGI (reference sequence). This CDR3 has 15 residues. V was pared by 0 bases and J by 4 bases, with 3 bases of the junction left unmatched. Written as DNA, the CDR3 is TGTGCCAGCAGTTACTCGGCTAGCGGTTACAATGAGCAGTTCTTC. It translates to CASSYSASGYNEQFF.

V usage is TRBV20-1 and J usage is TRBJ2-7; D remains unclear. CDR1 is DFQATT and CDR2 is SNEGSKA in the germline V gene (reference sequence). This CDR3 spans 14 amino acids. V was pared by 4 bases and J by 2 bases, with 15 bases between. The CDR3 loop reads CSAKGSSFPYEQYF. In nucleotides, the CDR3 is TGCAGTGCTAAAGGCAGTTCCTTTCCCTACGAGCAGTACTTC.

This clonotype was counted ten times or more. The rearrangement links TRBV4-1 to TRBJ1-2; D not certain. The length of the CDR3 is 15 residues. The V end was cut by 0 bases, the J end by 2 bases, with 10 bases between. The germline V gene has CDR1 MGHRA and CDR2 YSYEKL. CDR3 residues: CASSQDLWQNYGYTF. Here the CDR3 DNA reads TGCGCCAGCAGCCAAGATCTCTGGCAGAACTATGGCTACACCTTC.

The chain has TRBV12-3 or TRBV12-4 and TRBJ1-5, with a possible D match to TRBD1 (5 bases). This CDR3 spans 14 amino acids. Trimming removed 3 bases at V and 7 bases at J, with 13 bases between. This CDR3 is CASSFRRENQPQHF. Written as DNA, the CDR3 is TGTGCCAGCAGTTTTCGCAGGGAAAACCAGCCCCAGCATTTT.

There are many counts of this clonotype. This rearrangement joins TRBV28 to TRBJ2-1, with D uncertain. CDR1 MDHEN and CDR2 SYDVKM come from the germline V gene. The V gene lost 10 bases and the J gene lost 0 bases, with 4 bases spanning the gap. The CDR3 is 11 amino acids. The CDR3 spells CATHSYNEQFF. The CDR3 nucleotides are TGTGCCACCCACTCCTACAATGAGCAGTTCTTC.

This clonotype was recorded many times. CDR3 sequence (DNA): TGCGCCAGCAAGGACAGGGGGCGGAGGAAGGGTCAGCCCCAGCATTTT. This sequence encodes CASKDRGRRKGQPQHF. The rearrangement links TRBV5-1 to TRBJ1-5; TRBD1 matches at 11 bases. Per germline, CDR1 SGHRS and CDR2 YFSETQ. This CDR3 is built from 16 residues. J lost 6 bases, V lost 6 bases, and 11 bases had no gene match.

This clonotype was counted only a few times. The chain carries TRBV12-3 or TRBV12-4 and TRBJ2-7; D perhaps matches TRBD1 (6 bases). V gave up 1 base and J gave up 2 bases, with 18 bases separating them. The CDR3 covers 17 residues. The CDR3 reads CASSLVILTGPTYEQYF. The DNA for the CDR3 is TGTGCCAGCAGTTTAGTTATTTTGACAGGCCCCACCTACGAGCAGTACTTC.

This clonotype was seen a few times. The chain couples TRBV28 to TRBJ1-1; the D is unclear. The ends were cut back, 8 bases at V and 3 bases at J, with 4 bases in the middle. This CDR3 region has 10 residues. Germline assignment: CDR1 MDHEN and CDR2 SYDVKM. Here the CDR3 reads CASLDTEAFF. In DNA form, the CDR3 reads TGTGCCAGCCTCGACACTGAAGCTTTCTTT.

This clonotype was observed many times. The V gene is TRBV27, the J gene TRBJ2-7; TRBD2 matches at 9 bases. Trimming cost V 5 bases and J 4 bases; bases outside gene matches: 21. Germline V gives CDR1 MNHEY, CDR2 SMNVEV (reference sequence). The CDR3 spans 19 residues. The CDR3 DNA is TGTGCCAGCAGTCAAACCGACTGGACTTCGACTAGCGGAGAATACGAGCAGTACTTC. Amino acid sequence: CASSQTDWTSTSGEYEQYF.

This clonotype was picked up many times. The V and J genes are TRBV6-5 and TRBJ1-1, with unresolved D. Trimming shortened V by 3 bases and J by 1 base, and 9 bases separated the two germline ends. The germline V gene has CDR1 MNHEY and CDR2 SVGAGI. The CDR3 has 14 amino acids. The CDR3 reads CASSYHGSNTEAFF. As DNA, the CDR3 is TGTGCCAGCAGTTATCACGGGTCGAACACTGAAGCTTTCTTT.